These 23 T cell receptor beta chains were sequenced from one sample in a study of identical twins. TCRdb called the 5' RACE reads again in MiXCR, with one record for every CDR3 protein. There are roughly 690,000 distinct CDR3 sequences in the sample; around 21% occur only once, and 4% to 4.5% lies in the top ten. These records were also assigned to another study, of T cells expressing NK-cell markers.

The sample taken for sequencing was PBMCs. The receptors derive from a woman between 18 and 29 years old in good health.

This clonotype was counted ten times or more. This chain joins TRBV6-5 and TRBJ2-3, with 9 bases identical to TRBD2. After removal of 3 bases from V and 1 base from J, the junction contained 5 bases not matched to a gene. Germline CDR1 MNHEY, CDR2 SVGAGI. The CDR3 consists of 16 residues. CDR3 sequence (DNA): TGTGCCAGCAGTTATTTTAGCGGGAGTGGCACAGATACGCAGTATTTT. This codes for CASSYFSGSGTDTQYF.

The chain carries TRBV29-1 and TRBJ2-7; D not certain. CDR1 is SQVTM, CDR2 ANQGSEA, per germline. V lost 4 bases, J lost 6 bases, and 13 bases lay in between. The CDR3 spans 12 residues. CDR3 coding DNA: TGCAGCGTTGGGTTGGGCAGTGCCGAGCAGTACTTC. This encodes CSVGLGSAEQYF.

The sample holds many counts of this clonotype. This chain joins TRBV7-9 and TRBJ2-7, with D unresolved. The CDR3 is 14 amino acids. Trimming took 1 base from V and 0 from J, leaving 7 bases between them. The germline gives CDR1 SEHNR, CDR2 FQNEAQ (reference sequence). The CDR3 DNA reads as TGTGCCAGCAGCTTAGGCCTGAGCTCCTACGAGCAGTACTTC. This encodes CASSLGLSSYEQYF.

V usage is TRBV6-5 and J usage is TRBJ1-1, with D possibly being TRBD1 (6 bases). CDR3 length: 11 residues. Trimming cost V 5 bases and J 11 bases, with 12 bases left between them. CDR1 is MNHEY and CDR2 is SVGAGI in the germline V gene. This CDR3 reads CASSKGGMAFF. The CDR3 nucleotides are TGTGCCAGCAGTAAAGGGGGTATGGCTTTCTTT.

This clonotype was seen more than once but under ten times. The rearrangement links TRBV4-3 to TRBJ2-1; TRBD2 might be the D (5 bases). Trimming took off 0 bases at V and 1 base at J, with 10 bases between the two ends. This CDR3 is built from 16 residues. Germline V gene sequence: CDR1 LGHNA, CDR2 YSLEER. CDR3 nucleotide sequence: TGCGCCAGCAGCCAAGACTCACTAGGGTCCTACAATGAGCAGTTCTTC. Translation gives CASSQDSLGSYNEQFF.

V gene TRBV5-6 combines with J gene TRBJ2-7; no reliable D call. This CDR3 comprises 12 residues. Trimming removed 5 bases from V and 2 bases from J, with 8 bases in between. Germline CDR1 reads SGHDT; CDR2 reads YYEEEE. The CDR3, as DNA: TGTGCCAGCAGTGGTGAGGCCTACGAGCAGTACTTC. It is translated as CASSGEAYEQYF. The full variable domain, in which reference TRBV5-6 and TRBJ2-7 provide the parts outside the CDR3, is DAGVTQSPTHLIKTRGQQVTLRCSPKSGHDTVSWYQQALGQGPQFIFQYYEEEERQRGNFPDRFSGHQFPNYSSELNVNALLLGDSALYLCASSGEAYEQYFGPGTRLTVT.

This clonotype occurred a few times. The rearrangement joins TRBV12-3 or TRBV12-4 to TRBJ2-7, with D hard to call. The V and J ends lost 0 bases and 7 bases respectively, with 4 bases between them. The CDR3 spans 11 residues. CDR3 loop: CASSLAFEQYF. The DNA of the CDR3 is TGTGCCAGCAGTTTAGCGTTTGAGCAGTACTTC.

This clonotype has more than one count but fewer than ten. V gene TRBV12-3 or TRBV12-4 combines with J gene TRBJ2-1; TRBD1 might be the D (6 bases). With 3 bases removed from V and 4 bases from J, the gap between germline ends came to 13 bases. This CDR3 comprises 15 residues. CDR3 residues: CASSFPQGKYNEQFF. The CDR3 coding sequence is TGTGCCAGCAGTTTCCCCCAGGGGAAATACAATGAGCAGTTCTTC.

V and J are TRBV5-1 and TRBJ2-7, with D perhaps TRBD1 (6 bases). Germline values: CDR1 SGHRS, CDR2 YFSETQ. This CDR3 region has 14 residues. Trimming shortened V by 4 bases and J by 3 bases, and 14 bases separated the two germline ends. CDR3 nucleotide sequence: TGCGCCAGCAGCCCCGGACAGACCGACTACGAGCAGTACTTC. The encoded protein is CASSPGQTDYEQYF.

V usage is TRBV7-2 and J usage is TRBJ2-7; unclear D gene. The CDR3 is 13 amino acids. CDR1 is SGHTA, CDR2 FQGNSA, per germline. V was clipped by 1 base and J by 4 bases, with 8 bases between them. The CDR3 sequence is CASSLVAKYEQYF. Written as DNA, the CDR3 is TGTGCCAGCAGCTTAGTTGCCAAGTACGAGCAGTACTTC. Complete variable domain (other parts from reference TRBV7-2 and TRBJ2-7): GAGVSQSPSNKVTEKGKDVELRCDPISGHTALYWYRQSLGQGLEFLIYFQGNSAPDKSGLPSDRFSAERTGGSVSTLTIQRTQQEDSAVYLCASSLVAKYEQYFGPGTRLTVT.

This clonotype was counted between two and nine times. The chain has TRBV20-1 and TRBJ2-7; tentatively, D is TRBD2 (5 bases). The CDR3 is made up of 14 amino acids. The germline V and J ends were trimmed by 6 bases and 1 base, with 16 bases remaining between them. Germline values: CDR1 DFQATT, CDR2 SNEGSKA (reference sequence). Here the CDR3 DNA reads TGCAGTGCAAACGACGGACTCGATTCCTACGAGCAGTACTTC. Protein product: CSANDGLDSYEQYF.

This clonotype was observed a few times. V gene TRBV6-5 combines with J gene TRBJ1-2; tentative D call: TRBD1 (6 bases). With 2 bases removed from V and 4 bases from J, the gap between germline ends came to 20 bases. The CDR3 runs to 17 residues. Germline-derived CDR1 and CDR2 are MNHEY and SVGAGI. The CDR3 coding sequence is TGTGCCAGCAGTTACCGTCCCGGGCCAGGGGCCCTCTATGGCTACACCTTC. Its protein product is CASSYRPGPGALYGYTF.

This chain uses TRBV5-1 with TRBJ2-3, with D possibly matching TRBD2 (5 bases). Deletions cut 2 bases from V and 6 bases from J, with 16 bases between. CDR1 is SGHRS, CDR2 YFSETQ, per germline. The CDR3 is made up of 15 amino acids. The CDR3 coding sequence is TGCGCCAGCAGCTTAGCCGGGATTTTATACGATACGCAGTATTTT. This sequence encodes CASSLAGILYDTQYF.

A few counts support this clonotype. CDR3 coding DNA: TGCGCCAGCAGCTTGCAAGCAGGGACCGATGAGCAGTTCTTC. It translates to CASSLQAGTDEQFF. V usage is TRBV5-1 and J usage is TRBJ2-1; D is perhaps TRBD1 or TRBD2 (5 bases each). The CDR3 is 14 residues long. Trimming pared 1 base from V and 8 bases from J, leaving 13 bases between. Germline CDR1 SGHRS, CDR2 YFSETQ. The full variable domain, rest sourced from reference TRBV5-1 and TRBJ2-1, is KAGVTQTPRYLIKTRGQQVTLSCSPISGHRSVSWYQQTPGQGLQFLFEYFSETQRNKGNFPGRFSGRQFSNSRSEMNVSTLELGDSALYLCASSLQAGTDEQFFGPGTRLTVL.

There are many counts of this clonotype. The CDR3 sequence is CASSLWGGEQFF. CDR3 nucleotides: TGTGCCAGCAGTCTATGGGGGGGAGAGCAGTTCTTC. The chain carries TRBV12-3 or TRBV12-4 and TRBJ2-1; TRBD2 matches at 7 bases. The CDR3 runs to 12 residues. V dropped 5 bases and J dropped 10; count of bases not matched to a gene: 5.

The chain recombines TRBV25-1 with TRBJ2-5, with a weak D call TRBD2 (7 bases). The CDR3 spans 13 residues. From germline, CDR1 is MGHDK and CDR2 SYGVNS. V was pared by 3 bases and J by 5 bases, with 10 bases between. CDR3 protein: CASSEAGAETQYF. CDR3 nucleotides: TGTGCCAGCAGTGAGGCGGGGGCGGAGACCCAGTACTTC.

J is TRBJ2-2 and V is TRBV20-1; D remains unclear. The CDR3 runs 14 residues. Germline V gives CDR1 DFQATT, CDR2 SNEGSKA (reference sequence). V was trimmed by 6 bases and J by 2 bases, leaving 13 bases between them. CDR3 amino acids: CSARKVANTGELFF. In DNA form, the CDR3 reads TGCAGTGCAAGAAAGGTGGCCAACACCGGGGAGCTGTTTTTT.

This clonotype was picked up a small number of times. The chain couples TRBV24-1 to TRBJ2-3; D gene unclear. V shed 4 bases and J shed 6 bases, with 13 bases lying between them. The germline V gene has CDR1 KGHDR and CDR2 SFDVKD. The CDR3 extends over 14 amino acids. CDR3 in amino acids: CATSETNAGDTQYF. The CDR3 DNA reads TGTGCCACCAGTGAAACGAACGCCGGGGATACGCAGTATTTT.

This clonotype has at least ten counts. The chain combines TRBV20-1 with TRBJ2-7, with D possibly being TRBD1 (6 bases). Deletions cut 4 bases from V and 4 bases from J, with 11 bases between. Germline CDR1 and CDR2: DFQATT and SNEGSKA (reference sequence). CDR3 length equals 12 residues. In DNA, the CDR3 is TGCAGTGCTAACTGGGGGCGTTACGAGCAGTACTTC. It codes for CSANWGRYEQYF.

This clonotype has only a few counts. V usage is TRBV10-3 and J usage is TRBJ2-1, with TRBD2 identical over 7 bases. The CDR3 contains 13 residues. With 8 bases clipped from V and 6 bases from J, the junction kept 7 bases outside the gene matches. Germline CDR1 ENHRY, CDR2 SYGVKD. Written as DNA, the CDR3 is TGTGCCATCTCGGGACTACCGCTCAATGAGCAGTTCTTC. Translation gives CAISGLPLNEQFF.

This clonotype was counted only a few times. The rearrangement links TRBV6-1 to TRBJ1-1, with 12 positions matching TRBD1. Germline V gene lookup returns CDR1 MNHNS and CDR2 SASEGT. The CDR3 runs 16 residues. V was clipped by 7 bases and J by 5 bases; unmatched bases: 11. The CDR3 DNA reads as TGTGCCAGCACCTCAATCCGGGACAGGGGGCGAACTGAAGCTTTCTTT. Protein sequence: CASTSIRDRGRTEAFF.

The chain links TRBV12-3 or TRBV12-4 to TRBJ2-3, with 11 bases identical to TRBD1. The CDR3 runs 15 residues. V lost 3 bases, J lost 2 bases, and 1 base stayed unmatched. The CDR3 region is CASSFGQGATDTQYF. CDR3 DNA: TGTGCCAGCAGTTTCGGACAGGGGGCCACAGATACGCAGTATTTT.

This clonotype was seen once. The chain links TRBV6-6 to TRBJ2-5; 8 bases agree with TRBD2. The CDR3 loop spans 12 amino acids. Germline V gives CDR1 MNHNY, CDR2 SVGAGI (reference sequence). V gave up 11 bases and J gave up 4 bases; unmatched junction bases: 6. The CDR3 DNA sequence: TGTGCCTCTAAGCGGGAGAGAGAGACCCAGTACTTC. Protein product: CASKRERETQYF.